Shown below are 13 T cell receptor beta chains from a single sample sequenced in a study of cytomegalovirus exposure and HLA in healthy donors. Use of 60 Vbeta and 13 Jbeta primers characterized the PCR. The assay was immunoSEQ multiplex PCR, and TCRdb's table has in-frame clones only and misses some. Here the sample spans fewer than 200,000 clones, about nine tenths being singletons. Input material: PBMCs. These receptor sequences come from a boy aged 2 to 9 in good health and CMV-seronegative.

This clone was counted between two and nine times. The chain is built from TRBV19 and TRBJ1-2; a weak D match, TRBD1 (5 bases). The V and J ends lost 3 bases and 8 bases respectively, with 13 bases between them. Germline V lookup: CDR1 LNHDA, CDR2 SQIVND (reference sequence). The CDR3 extends over 13 amino acids. The CDR3 bases are TGTGCCAGTAGTATGGTACCGGGGGACGGCTACACCTTC. It specifies CASSMVPGDGYTF.

The chain links TRBV2 to TRBJ2-7, with 7 nucleotides matching TRBD1. Germline V gives CDR1 SNHLY, CDR2 FYNNEI. With 4 bases clipped from V and 2 bases from J, the junction kept 8 bases outside the gene matches. This CDR3 contains 15 residues. CDR3 protein: CASSGDSTKPYEQYF. CDR3 bases: TGTGCCAGCAGTGGGGACAGTACCAAACCCTACGAGCAGTACTTC.

This chain links TRBV19 with TRBJ1-1; possible D gene TRBD1, 6 bases. Per the germline V gene, CDR1 is LNHDA and CDR2 is SQIVND (reference sequence). V was pared by 7 bases and J by 1 base, with 13 bases between. This CDR3 comprises 14 residues. This chain's CDR3 is CASISGTPNTEAFF. The CDR3 coding sequence is TGTGCCAGTATCTCCGGGACACCGAACACTGAAGCTTTCTTT.

The chain is built from TRBV6-5 and TRBJ1-5; 9 bases agree with TRBD1. Germline assignment: CDR1 MNHEY and CDR2 SVGAGI. Trimming took 5 bases from V and 3 from J; bases not matched to a gene: 5. This CDR3 region has 15 residues. CDR3 loop: CASSARDRDNQPQHF. The CDR3 DNA follows: TGTGCCAGCAGTGCCCGGGACAGGGACAATCAGCCCCAGCATTTT.

This clone was counted a single time. The chain couples TRBV6-4 to TRBJ1-6; D is unresolved. Germline lookup yields CDR1 MRHNA and CDR2 SNTAGT. Trimming removed 2 bases at V and 10 bases at J, with 12 bases between. The CDR3 length is 14 residues. The CDR3 sequence is CASSDSFAVSPLHF. The CDR3 DNA follows: TGTGCCAGCAGTGACAGCTTCGCGGTCTCACCCCTCCACTTT.

The sample holds one count of this clone. The gene calls are TRBV6-1 and TRBJ2-1; TRBD2 aligns across 7 bases. Germline lookup yields CDR1 MNHNS and CDR2 SASEGT. The junction had 6 bases not matched to a gene; V was cut back by 4 bases and J by 0 bases. This CDR3 has 16 amino acids. This CDR3 reads CASSAPSGSSYNEQFF. CDR3 in DNA: TGTGCCAGCAGTGCCCCTAGCGGAAGCTCCTACAATGAGCAGTTCTTC.

The chain couples TRBV6-7 to TRBJ2-4; TRBD2 matches 7 bases. TRBV6-7 is placed among ORFs of uncertain function. V lost 6 bases, J lost 6 bases, and 8 bases stayed unmatched. The CDR3 is made up of 14 amino acids. The CDR3 sequence is CASSNLGEGNIQYF. CDR3 nucleotide sequence: TGTGCCAGCAGCAACCTAGGGGAGGGAAACATTCAGTACTTC.

V and J are TRBV5-1 and TRBJ1-3, with a possible D match to TRBD1 (5 bases). The germline CDR1 and CDR2 sequences are SGHRS and YFSETQ. Trimming removed 0 bases at V and 0 bases at J, with 10 bases between. The CDR3 is 16 amino acids. CDR3: CASSLVTASSGNTIYF. The CDR3 DNA sequence: TGCGCCAGCAGCTTGGTGACAGCGTCCTCTGGAAACACCATATATTTT.

Concerning this clone: Compared with germline, one end of the junction differs, possibly owing to a read error. Other DNA variants within this sample encode the same CDR3. The rearrangement uses TRBV7-7 and TRBJ2-1; TRBD1 agrees at 8 bases. The CDR3 totals 13 residues. Per germline, CDR1 SSHAT and CDR2 FNYEAQ (reference sequence). CDR3 nucleotide sequence: TGTGCTAGCAGCGCGGACAGGGCCGATGAGCAGTTCTTC. This sequence encodes CASSADRADEQFF.

This chain joins TRBV6-5 and TRBJ1-6, with TRBD1 matching over 9 bases. Germline V gene lookup returns CDR1 MNHEY and CDR2 SVGAGI. V trimming: 8 bases; J trimming: 8 bases; junction bases outside the gene matches: 10. The CDR3 is 15 amino acids. The CDR3 protein is CASGGHGTGYSPLHF. The CDR3 coding sequence is TGTGCCAGCGGGGGACACGGGACAGGGTATTCACCCCTCCACTTT.

The table lists this clone with a count of one. The chain recombines TRBV7-2 with TRBJ2-5, with D unresolved. This CDR3 has 12 residues. The V end was cut by 5 bases, the J end by 4 bases, with 8 bases between. In germline, CDR1 is SGHTA, CDR2 FQGNSA. CDR3 nucleotides: TGTGCCAGCAGCAGTGGGCGAGAGACCCAGTACTTC. Amino acid sequence: CASSSGRETQYF.

The chain has TRBV5-1 and TRBJ2-3; unclear D gene. The V and J ends lost 0 bases and 0 bases respectively, with 8 bases between them. This CDR3 contains 15 residues. Germline V CDR1 and CDR2: SGHRS, YFSETQ. The CDR3 region has the DNA TGCGCCAGCAGCTTGGATCTAACTAGCACAGATACGCAGTATTTT. Its protein product is CASSLDLTSTDTQYF.

This rearrangement joins TRBV5-1 to TRBJ1-4; D gene ambiguous. The V gene lost 0 bases and the J gene lost 7 bases, with 13 bases spanning the gap. The germline gives CDR1 SGHRS, CDR2 YFSETQ. The CDR3 is 15 residues long. CDR3 DNA: TGCGCCAGCAGCTTGGCGGGATCAGGACTTGAAAAACTGTTTTTT. Protein: CASSLAGSGLEKLFF.